The rows below give T cell receptor beta chains drawn from one sample of a study of shared clonotypes between healthy human individuals. Assay used: immunoSEQ multiplex PCR; TCRdb lists only in-frame clones, some missing. In the table there are some 2,500,000 clones, more than 85% of which are singletons. Sequencing was performed on naive CD4+ T cells from PBMCs. The receptors come from a man aged 18-30 years in good health. Some clones in this sample may be carry-over from other donors' samples. CDR3s include the opening cysteine and the closing phenylalanine or tryptophan. The order of the fields is D gene, V gene, clone size, J gene, CDR3 DNA, CDR3 protein. A D gene is named only where the DNA matches it firmly. Some rows have no size entry. The others give once, few or many, or a class for an expanded clone.

TRBD2	TRBV5-1	.	TRBJ2-5	TGCGCCAGCAGCTTGGCTACGGGAGGGGAGACCCAGTACTTC	CASSLATGGETQYF
.	TRBV18	.	TRBJ1-3	TGTGCCAGCTCCACCGGGACACCTGGAAACACCATATATTTT	CASSTGTPGNTIYF
.	TRBV21-1	.	TRBJ2-2	TGTGCCAGCAGCCCTTCCCCCCGGACTAGCGGGAGGACCGGGGAGCTGTTTTTT	CASSPSPRTSGRTGELFF
TRBD2	TRBV25-1	.	TRBJ2-1	TGTGCCAGCAGTGAGTCGCTAGCGGGAGGGCAGCAGTTCTTC	CASSESLAGGQQFF
.	TRBV28	.	TRBJ2-1	TGTGCCAGCAGTTTAATGGGACAGGGGGTGTCGTTAGCGGGAGGGCCTCTCTACAATGAGCAGTTCTTC	CASSLMGQGVSLAGGPLYNEQFF
TRBD1	TRBV28	.	TRBJ2-7	TGTGCCAGCAGTTCTAGGCCTGGGACAGCTAACTACGAGCAGTACTTC	CASSSRPGTANYEQYF
.	TRBV13	.	TRBJ1-1	TGTGCCAGCTTGCTGCTTACAAGGAACACTGAAGCTTTCTTT	CASLLLTRNTEAFF
.	TRBV5-4	.	TRBJ2-1	TGTGCCAGCAGCTGGGGTTTGGGTAGCTCCTACAATGAGCAGTTCTTC	CASSWGLGSSYNEQFF
.	TRBV19	.	TRBJ1-5	TGTGCCAGTAGTATGATGGGAGTAGGTCAGCCCCAGCATTTT	CASSMMGVGQPQHF
.	TRBV2	.	TRBJ1-1	TGTGCCAGCAGTGAATCTAGGACACCGAACACTGAAGCTTTCTTT	CASSESRTPNTEAFF
TRBD2	TRBV18	.	TRBJ2-2	TGTGCCAGCTCACCACGGACTAGCGGGAGTGTCACCGGGGAGCTGTTTTTT	CASSPRTSGSVTGELFF
.	TRBV6-6	.	TRBJ1-5	TGTGCCAGCAGTCACGCAGGTGACAATCAGCCCCAGCATTTT	CASSHAGDNQPQHF
TRBD2	TRBV28	.	TRBJ2-7	TGTGCCAGCAGTCACAGGCGCCTAGCGGGAGGCGAGCAGTACTTC	CASSHRRLAGGEQYF
.	TRBV6-5	.	TRBJ2-1	TGTGCCAGCAGACTCTACAATGAGCAGTTCTTC	CASRLYNEQFF
.	TRBV5-4	.	TRBJ2-3	TGTGCCAGCAGGGAATCCGGTGCGGTTATCGGCACGCAGTATTTT	CASRESGAVIGTQYF
.	TRBV18	.	TRBJ2-1	TGTGCCAGCTCACCGGCCCTTTACAATGAGCAGTTCTTC	CASSPALYNEQFF
.	TRBV18	.	TRBJ2-7	TGTGCCAGCTCACCACAGGGCCCCCGGGGAGGTTACGAGCAGTACTTC	CASSPQGPRGGYEQYF
.	TRBV21-1	.	TRBJ2-7	TGTGCCAGGAGGACCCCATTTGCAAGCTCCTACGAGCAGTACTTC	CARRTPFASSYEQYF
TRBD1	TRBV5-1	.	TRBJ1-1	TGCGCCAGCAGCCTAGACAGGGGGACCATGAACACTGAAGCTTTCTTT	CASSLDRGTMNTEAFF
.	TRBV28	.	TRBJ1-5	TGTGCCAGCAGTCCTCATAATCAGCCCCAGCATTTT	CASSPHNQPQHF
.	TRBV29-1	.	TRBJ1-4	TGCAGCGTTGCTGGCACGGAGCAAGTTAATGAAAAACTGTTTTTT	CSVAGTEQVNEKLFF
.	TRBV18	once	TRBJ2-6	TGTGCCAGCTCACCTCCGGGACGGTTGCTTCTCGGAACAACCTCCTCTGGGGCCAACGTCCTGACTTTC	CASSPPGRLLLGTTSSGANVLTF
.	TRBV7-9	.	TRBJ2-7	TGTGCCAGCAGCTTAGGGGACCAGCAGTACTTC	CASSLGDQQYF
.	TRBV5-1	.	TRBJ2-5	TGCGCCAGCAGCTTGGGGGCTGGGCCGGGAGAGACCCAGTACTTC	CASSLGAGPGETQYF
.	TRBV12-5	.	TRBJ2-7	TGTGCTAGTGGTTTGGTCATACGCCGGGACCTTCTGGAGCAGTACTTC	CASGLVIRRDLLEQYF
.	TRBV28	.	TRBJ1-4	TGTGCCAGCAGTTTTCCCTCGACACATGAAAAACTGTTTTTT	CASSFPSTHEKLFF
TRBD1	TRBV28	few	TRBJ1-4	TGTGCCAGCATCTCACAGGGGGCTGAGGATGAAAAACTGTTTTTT	CASISQGAEDEKLFF
.	TRBV5-1	.	TRBJ1-2	TGCGCCAGCAGCTGGGACGGTACTAACTATGGCTACACCTTC	CASSWDGTNYGYTF
TRBD2	TRBV7-9	.	TRBJ2-1	TGTGCCAGCACCTTCAGCGGACTAGCGGGCTACAATGAGCAGTTCTTC	CASTFSGLAGYNEQFF
TRBD1	TRBV18	.	TRBJ2-7	TGTGCCAGCTCACTGCGGACAGGGGCCTACGAGCAGTACTTC	CASSLRTGAYEQYF
.	TRBV19	.	TRBJ1-1	TGTGCCACACAGATGAACACTGAAGCTTTCTTT	CATQMNTEAFF
.	TRBV9	few	TRBJ2-3	TGTGCCAGCGGGGGGTCCTCCGGGACTAGCACAGATACGCAGTATTTT	CASGGSSGTSTDTQYF
TRBD1	TRBV5-4	.	TRBJ1-2	TGTGCCAGCAGCGGTACAGGGGGTCCTAATGGCTACACCTTC	CASSGTGGPNGYTF
.	TRBV5-1	.	TRBJ2-4	TGCGCCAGCAGCCCGGGACAAACACTAGCCAAAAACATTCAGTACTTC	CASSPGQTLAKNIQYF
TRBD2	TRBV6-5	.	TRBJ2-1	TGTGCCAGCAGTTACGGCGGGAGGGGTGAGCAGTTCTTC	CASSYGGRGEQFF
.	TRBV30	.	TRBJ2-1	TGTGCCTGGAGTGTAGCTCGTACGGGGGAGCAGTTCTTC	CAWSVARTGEQFF
.	TRBV28	.	TRBJ1-2	TGTGCCAGCAGTTTGACACAGGGAAACTATGGCTACACCTTC	CASSLTQGNYGYTF
.	TRBV9	.	TRBJ1-1	TGTGCCAGCAGTTTTTCTGGGACGATTAACACTGAAGCTTTCTTT	CASSFSGTINTEAFF
TRBD1	TRBV5-1	.	TRBJ2-3	TGCGCCAGCAGCTTATCCGGACAGGGGGCGGATACGCAGTATTTT	CASSLSGQGADTQYF
.	TRBV7-9	.	TRBJ2-3	TGTGCCAGCAGCTTATCCCAGGGAGATACGCAGTATTTT	CASSLSQGDTQYF
TRBD1	TRBV5-1	.	TRBJ2-2	TGCGCCAGCAGCCCCCCGGGATCACAGGGGTATACCGGGGAGCTGTTTTTT	CASSPPGSQGYTGELFF
.	TRBV27	.	TRBJ2-7	TGTGCCAGCAGTTTGGGGCGGGACAGTCACGAGCAGTACTTC	CASSLGRDSHEQYF
TRBD1	TRBV7-9	.	TRBJ1-2	TGTGCCAGCAGCCAATCCTACAGGGGAGCTAACTATGGCTACACCTTC	CASSQSYRGANYGYTF
TRBD2	TRBV2	once	TRBJ2-1	TGTGCCAGCAGTGAGCTGGGACTAGCGAATGAGCAGTTCTTC	CASSELGLANEQFF
.	TRBV15	.	TRBJ2-2	TGTGCCACCCGTAGCGCGAACACCGGGGAGCTGTTTTTT	CATRSANTGELFF
.	TRBV6-6	.	TRBJ1-1	TGTGCCAGCAGTTCCCAGACAGATAGTGAAGCTTTCTTT	CASSSQTDSEAFF
.	TRBV11-1	.	TRBJ2-1	TGTGCCAGCACCTGGATCGCGGCGGACTACAATGAGCAGTTCTTC	CASTWIAADYNEQFF
.	TRBV28	.	TRBJ1-2	TGTGCCAGCAGCTATTCTTCGGGGGGCTACACCTTC	CASSYSSGGYTF
TRBD2	TRBV6-1	once	TRBJ2-7	TGTGCCAGCAGTGACTTAACTAGCGGGACCTACGAGCAGTACTTC	CASSDLTSGTYEQYF
.	TRBV19	.	TRBJ1-5	TGTGCCAGTAGTATTCTCGGGGGGCCGAATAGCAATCAGCCCCAGCATTTT	CASSILGGPNSNQPQHF
.	TRBV11-2	.	TRBJ1-3	TGTGCCAGCAGTCTATTGACTGGAAACACCATATATTTT	CASSLLTGNTIYF
.	TRBV5-1	.	TRBJ2-7	TGCGCCAGCAGCTTGGTGGCAGCGCAACCTACCTACGAGCAGTACTTC	CASSLVAAQPTYEQYF
.	TRBV7-8	.	TRBJ2-7	TGTGCCAGCAGCTTAGAGGAAAGCTCCTACGAGCAGTACTTC	CASSLEESSYEQYF
.	TRBV9	.	TRBJ2-1	TGTGCCAGCAGCTCCAGGGGGGGTAGCGGCATCAATGAGCAGTTCTTC	CASSSRGGSGINEQFF
TRBD2	TRBV25-1	.	TRBJ2-1	TGTGCCAGCAGTGAAACTAGCGGGAGGGCCTCTCATGAGCAGTTCTTC	CASSETSGRASHEQFF
.	TRBV6-5	.	TRBJ2-6	TGTGCCAGCAGCCTTCCTGGGGCCAACGTCCTGACTTTC	CASSLPGANVLTF
TRBD1	TRBV5-6	.	TRBJ2-7	TGTGCCAGCAGCTTGTTCCGTGACAGGGCCTACGAGCAGTACTTC	CASSLFRDRAYEQYF